This TCR beta chain derives from a study of cytomegalovirus exposure and HLA in healthy donors listed by TCRdb under 2017. Broadly, across the study: An earlier analysis of approximately 550 of the donors reported 276 Gb of sequence data and 100 million to 140 million unique TCR beta sequences from 150 million to 200 million T cells. About 280 gigabases of sequencing data and around 85 million unique TCR sequences made up an early release that covered fewer than 650 HLA-typed donors. The genetic ancestry cluster associated with self-reported Caucasian donors included about four fifths of the 300 to 400 genotyped donors. The study was designed to test whether signatures of past pathogen exposure could be identified by cataloging public T cell receptors. The study used immunosequencing to profile the T cell repertoires of 666 subjects and linked those repertoires to cytomegalovirus serostatus. A separate validation cohort of roughly 130 different subjects was used in addition to the roughly 640-subject first cohort. To predict cytomegalovirus infection status, the study combined high-throughput TCR immunosequencing, statistical association of individual TCRs with disease status, and machine learning. A later analysis re-examined previously published TCR beta repertoires from about 670 donors and added high-resolution HLA genotyping to investigate patterns of TCR occurrence. Rather than using new phenotypic data, the later analysis identified candidate immune exposures from TCR beta sequences and from how often those sequences occurred across donors. In an earlier analysis of 500 to 650 of the donors, high-throughput TCR beta sequencing was used to judge whether each TCR beta V gene segment behaved as functional or pseudogenic. Alongside the repertoire data, information on donor age, sex, ethnicity and CMV serostatus was compiled. In a later genetic analysis, genome-wide SNP genotypes for about 55% of the roughly 700 donors were used, and that subset was treated as a discovery cohort. All discovery cohort repertoires had been generated on a single sequencing platform. Both class I and class II loci were covered by HLA typing, at four-digit resolution. Typing coverage differed by locus: A, B, C, DRB1 and DQB1 were typed in about 629-640 donors, DQA1 in about 500, DPA1 in 606, and DPB1 in roughly 470. Roughly five DR-DQ haplotypes were handled as single units for association and clustering, since linkage in the cohort was strong. Among over 350 genotyped donors of the cohort, an average of about 240,000 unique TCR beta nucleotide sequences were sequenced per donor, around 20% of them non-productive. What the authors observed across the whole study: Linkage disequilibrium might explain the correlated functional status among segregating V segments, but an unknown experimental factor could not be excluded. Compared with the 666-donor mean, donors in an Asian-associated ancestry cluster had fewer N-insertions in productive TCRs, according to a later genetic analysis. In a later analysis, HLA-associated TCR beta chains were found to be more clonally expanded and to have lower generation probabilities than equally common non-associated chains. Because counts were too low, roughly 18 rarely observed V segments, including chromosome 9 orphons, were left out of the earlier analysis of about 500 of the donors. Broadly in line with IMGT annotations, most TCR beta V segments showed up in productive rearrangements about 90% or about 30% of the time in an earlier analysis of 450 to 600 of the donors. Because some donors lacked HLA typing at each locus, the association tests relied only on the typed subset. According to the authors, the approach could potentially be generalized to other disease states and immunological phenotypes. In a later analysis, TCR association rates were found to vary across HLA loci, with the most associated TCRs seen for DRB1 alleles and the fewest for HLA-C alleles. Across donors, most TCR sequences were observed very rarely, whereas some public TCRs were present in many individuals. The classifier was reported to diagnose cytomegalovirus status with high specificity and sensitivity in both the original cohort and the validation cohort. In a later analysis, some 18,000 TCR beta sequences were associated with specific HLA alleles at a false discovery rate of 0.05. A total of roughly 160 TCR beta chains were listed by the study as associated with cytomegalovirus. This cohort had only TCR beta chains sequenced, and the lack of alpha or paired-chain data limited which features could be detected. According to a later analysis, parvovirus B19, influenza, CMV and Epstein-Barr virus appeared linked to several top co-occurrence clusters. Most CMV-associated TCR beta chains appeared to be HLA-restricted in a later analysis, and the HLA associations seemed to be driven largely by CMV exposure. Presence/absence analyses assumed roughly uniform sequencing depth across donors, an assumption that may not hold. A further reported finding was that TCR beta sequences accurately predicted the HLA-A and HLA-B alleles for most subjects in the first cohort. A few of the identified cytomegalovirus-associated TCR beta chains were confirmed in vitro to be specific for cytomegalovirus antigens. V-gene and J-gene trimming of TCR beta chains was associated with a missense DCLRE1C variant in a later genetic analysis, and the association was replicated in an independent cohort. Strong co-occurrence of HLA alleles, especially DR and DQ, made assigning TCR associations to individual alleles difficult. The sequencing pipeline was judged likely to have produced a cluster of highly shared sequence variants as a technical artifact. CMV serostatus was the only immune exposure information available for the cohort.

A note on this clone: Its antigen is still unknown. No qualities accompany the bases; no much larger clone lies one base away.

The method behind the library was the immunoSEQ multiplex PCR assay. For the multiplex PCR, a mixture combining 60 forward primers for TCR Vbeta segments and 13 reverse primers for TCR Jbeta segments was used. The CDR3 region of rearranged TCR beta genes was amplified from genomic DNA with a multiplex PCR assay. On the Illumina HiSeq System, the amplified TCR beta libraries were sequenced as 87-base-pair reads. The paper's data handling went like this. A later analysis tallied around 87 million unique TCR beta chains across the approximately 670 repertoires, and some 10 million of those chains were shared by two or more donors. Raw reads were error-corrected and collapsed into unique sequences with a nearest-neighbor algorithm that merged closely related sequences to remove PCR and sequencing errors. CDR3 sequences were aligned to IMGT reference sequences to assign V, D and J gene segments. For a sequence to be retained, at least a six-nucleotide match to both a V gene segment and a J gene segment was required. Rearrangements were classified as productive when the CDR3 lacked stop codons and remained in frame with V and J, and all other rearrangements were classified as non-productive. Following IMGT convention, CDR3 was defined as the stretch from the second conserved V-encoded cysteine up to the conserved J-encoded phenylalanine. The earlier analysis of 500 to 650 of the donors excluded any sequence lacking an unambiguous match to a single V gene segment. In an earlier analysis of a few hundred of the donors, V segments were called functional above 56.7% productive rearrangements and were called segregating when the between-donor standard deviation exceeded 5%. A statistical classification framework was developed to diagnose cytomegalovirus status using the catalog of TCR beta chain sequences. In a later analysis, V and J genes were assigned by comparing TCR nucleotide sequences against IMGT/GENE-DB human TR gene sequences. The TCRdist pipeline was used in a later analysis to assign CDR3 sequences and most-parsimonious VDJ recombination scenarios. In a later analysis, each TCR beta chain was defined by its CDR3 amino acid sequence together with its V-gene family, and reads lacking a unique V-gene family were excluded. As a way to deal with suspected cross-contamination and a sequencing artifact, a later analysis dropped 500 to 700 nucleotide sequences that were highly shared and had low generation probability. A later analysis calculated a clonal expansion index for each public chain from normalized within-repertoire ranks of inferred template counts. A later analysis computed generation probabilities with a VDJ recombination model fitted to out-of-frame rearrangements, and checked the results against IGoR. In a later analysis, hypergeometric tests were used to score TCR-TCR, TCR-HLA and TCR-CMV co-occurrence, with a repertoire-size bias correction applied to TCR pairs. A later analysis estimated false discovery rates by permuting HLA or CMV assignments 20 times. In a later analysis, co-occurring TCRs were grouped using DBSCAN, and TCRdist sequence similarity was added for clustering within HLA-allele-positive subsets. For co-occurrence clustering, repertoires with fewer than 30,000 or more than 120,000 public chains were excluded, along with 5 or 6 repertoires with anomalous nucleotide sharing. This is the immuneACCESS table as TCRdb keeps it, with only in-frame sequences that have V and J called. A part of the clones is gone; compared with another copy, unresolved V genes explain less than half, and the rest is unexplained. Clone size and V and J calls were adopted from that table, with D and trimming inferred from the DNA. In all, the sample holds about 100,000 clones, and 65% to 85% of those were seen once. Under 5.5% of the sample rests with the top ten.

The cohort was made up of under 800 healthy bone marrow donors. Cohort members were all nominally healthy when sampled, although unrecorded immune exposures were likely present. The donor tested CMV seropositive and was one of the 289 seropositive cohort members. Every donor gave a peripheral blood sample, and the peripheral blood mononuclear cells from that sample were used for TCR beta sequencing. Genomic DNA extraction from the blood cell samples was performed with the Qiagen DNeasy Blood Extraction Kit. Sequenced input: PBMCs. The origin of this receptor is a man in his forties in good health and CMV-seropositive.

The sequenced DNA is TGCGCCAGCAGCCCCCGGACAGGGGAATACGAGCAGTACTTC. This translates into CASSPRTGEYEQYF. The sequence links TRBV5-1 to TRBJ2-7; 9 bases in between match TRBD1. V lost 4 bases and J lost 4 bases, and the count of bases not matched to a germline gene is 6. Measured from the cysteine to the phenylalanine, the CDR3 is 14 residues long. The kept DNA is CDR3 alone, 42 bases in frame from the first base. Taken from the germline V gene, the CDR1 and CDR2 loops are SGHRS and YFSETQ.